This TCR beta chain was obtained from a study of CD8 T cells in Susac syndrome. Germline V gives CDR1 MDHEN, CDR2 SYDVKM. The CDR3 has 19 amino acids. Germline trimming cut 5 bases from V and 5 bases from J; bases unmatched to any gene: 14. RNA in amounts of roughly 0.5 to 1 ug was reverse transcribed with random hexamers. TCR beta CDR3 was amplified by immunoSEQ multiplex PCR. This amplification extended across 54 Vbeta and 13 Jbeta segments. TCRdb reanalysed the immunoSEQ multiplex PCR reads using MiXCR and keeps one entry per CDR3 protein. Of roughly 190,000 distinct CDR3 sequences listed, approximately 95% were seen once; the top ten hold 0.1%. Sequencing of TCR beta drew on CD8+ and CD4+ T cells from blood. TEMRA cells were FACS-enriched, while CD8+ and CD4+ T cells were negatively isolated. As concerns this clonotype: As yet, its antigen is unknown.

Overall study results and limits: Regarding the TCR sequencing and HLA analysis, the study admitted that a relatively small number of individuals were involved.

Sequenced sample: CD4+ T cells from PBMCs. The rearrangement links TRBV28 to TRBJ2-1; 14 positions agree with TRBD2. This TCR was sampled from a human donor in good health. CDR3 bases: TGTGCCAGCAGTCCCGGGACTAGCGGGAGAAAGGGCAGAAACAATGAGCAGTTCTTC. Residues: CASSPGTSGRKGRNNEQFF.